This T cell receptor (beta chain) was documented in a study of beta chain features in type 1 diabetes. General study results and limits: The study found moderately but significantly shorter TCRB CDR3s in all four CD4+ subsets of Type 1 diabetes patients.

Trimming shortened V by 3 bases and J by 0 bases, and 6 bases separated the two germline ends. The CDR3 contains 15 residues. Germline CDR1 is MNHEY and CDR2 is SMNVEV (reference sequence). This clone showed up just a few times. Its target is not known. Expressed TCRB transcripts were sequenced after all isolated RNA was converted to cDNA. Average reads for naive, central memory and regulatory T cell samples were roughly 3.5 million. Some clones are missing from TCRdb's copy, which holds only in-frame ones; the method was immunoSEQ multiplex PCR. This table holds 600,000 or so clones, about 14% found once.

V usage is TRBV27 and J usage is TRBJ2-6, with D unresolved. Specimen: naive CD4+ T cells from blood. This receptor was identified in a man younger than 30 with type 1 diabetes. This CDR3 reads CASSFGLSGANVLTF. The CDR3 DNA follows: TGTGCCAGCAGTTTTGGGCTCTCTGGGGCCAACGTCCTGACTTTC.